Listed below are T cell receptor beta chains from one sample, sequenced in a study of blood T cell repertoires in COVID-19. The protocol was immunoSEQ multiplex PCR, while the TCRdb copy is restricted to in-frame clones and leaves out a portion. The sample has under 200,000 clones, about 85% seen once. Input material: peripheral blood. The source of these receptors is an elderly woman in a cohort sampled during active or convalescent COVID-19. CDR3s include the opening cysteine and the closing phenylalanine or tryptophan. D genes are given only for firm matches. Clone size is not always given. Where it is, it says once, few, many or a class for expanded clones.

- TRBJ1-3 TRBV18 TRBD1 CASSPGTGASGNTIYF TGTGCCAGCTCACCAGGGACAGGTGCCTCTGGAAACACCATATATTTT
- TRBJ1-5 TRBV19 - CASRDTINQPQHF TGTGCCAGCCGGGACACTATAAATCAGCCCCAGCATTTT
- TRBJ2-7 TRBV7-6 - CASSALTGDHYEQYF TGTGCCAGCAGCGCCCTGACAGGTGATCACTACGAGCAGTACTTC
few TRBJ1-2 TRBV28 - CASRARSGYTF TGTGCCAGCCGAGCGCGTTCTGGCTACACCTTC
- TRBJ1-3 TRBV12-3/TRBV12-4 TRBD1 CASGTVRNTIYF TGTGCCAGCGGGACAGTTAGAAACACCATATATTTT
- TRBJ1-5 TRBV30 - CAWSLGVRQPQHF TGTGCCTGGAGTTTAGGGGTGAGGCAGCCCCAGCATTTT
- TRBJ1-1 TRBV27 TRBD1 CASSPGQGVTEAFF TGTGCCAGCAGTCCAGGACAGGGGGTCACTGAAGCTTTCTTT
- TRBJ1-3 TRBV7-9 - CASSSRGVSGNTIYF TGTGCCAGCAGCTCCCGGGGGGTCTCTGGAAACACCATATATTTT
- TRBJ2-1 TRBV27 - CASSSPGPRNEQFF TGTGCCAGCAGTTCGCCAGGGCCCCGCAATGAGCAGTTCTTC
- TRBJ2-4 TRBV2 - CASSEGLPKNIQYF TGTGCCAGCAGTGAAGGTCTCCCCAAAAACATTCAGTACTTC
- TRBJ2-2 TRBV5-1 TRBD1 CASSFQGATGELFF TGCGCCAGCAGCTTCCAGGGGGCCACCGGGGAGCTGTTTTTT
- TRBJ1-5 TRBV19 TRBD1 CASGDRGRGQPQHF TGTGCCAGTGGGGACAGGGGGCGCGGTCAGCCCCAGCATTTT
- TRBJ2-7 TRBV7-2 TRBD2 CASSLETSGSYEQYF TGTGCCAGCAGCTTGGAGACTAGCGGGTCCTACGAGCAGTACTTC
- TRBJ1-6 TRBV11-3 TRBD1 CASSRRDRVGSPLHF TGTGCCAGCAGCCGTCGGGACAGGGTCGGATCACCCCTCCACTTT
- TRBJ1-5 TRBV28 TRBD1 CASQTGGSGQPQHF TGTGCCAGCCAAACAGGGGGCTCGGGTCAGCCCCAGCATTTT
- TRBJ2-5 TRBV27 TRBD2 CASSSASGAETQYF TGTGCCAGCAGTTCGGCTAGCGGAGCGGAGACCCAGTACTTC